This T cell receptor beta chain came from a study of cytomegalovirus exposure and HLA in healthy donors (TCRdb year 2017). Some background on the complete study: In an earlier analysis of under 750 of the donors, 250 to 300 Gb of sequence data and about 110 million unique TCR beta sequences from roughly 200 million T cells were reported. The number of donors typed differed by locus, with 629-630 for A, B, C, DRB1 and DQB1, around 560 for DQA1, 600 to 610 for DPA1, and about 450 for DPB1. Using immunosequencing, the study profiled T cell repertoires from 500 to 800 subjects and related those repertoires to cytomegalovirus serostatus. The study was designed to test whether signatures of past pathogen exposure could be identified by cataloging public T cell receptors. Several DR-DQ haplotypes were treated as single units for association and clustering because of strong linkage in the cohort. Donor age, sex, ethnicity and CMV serostatus were compiled together with the repertoire data. Among the roughly 410 genotyped donors, around 79% belonged to the genetic ancestry cluster associated with self-reported Caucasian donors. In addition to the first cohort of 650 to 800 subjects, a separate validation cohort of 120 different subjects was used. High-throughput TCR immunosequencing, statistical association of individual TCRs with disease status, and machine learning were combined to predict cytomegalovirus infection status. Among roughly 400 genotyped donors of the cohort, an average of approximately 240,000 unique TCR beta nucleotide sequences were sequenced per donor, 15% to 20% of them non-productive. To decide whether each TCR beta V gene segment behaved as functional or pseudogenic, an earlier analysis of some 600 of the donors relied on high-throughput TCR beta sequencing. All discovery cohort repertoires had been generated on a single sequencing platform. HLA typing included class I and class II loci at four-digit resolution. The later analysis used no new phenotypic data to find candidate immune exposures, relying instead on TCR beta sequences and their occurrence across donors. Roughly 300 gigabases of sequencing data and tens of millions of unique TCR sequences were included in an early release covering roughly 600 HLA-typed donors. A later analysis re-examined previously published TCR beta repertoires from 500 to 700 donors and added high-resolution HLA genotyping to investigate patterns of TCR occurrence. A later genetic analysis used genome-wide SNP genotypes for about three fifths of the 666 donors, treating that subset as a discovery cohort.

Libraries came from the immunoSEQ multiplex PCR assay. For the multiplex PCR, a mixture combining 60 forward primers for TCR Vbeta segments and 13 reverse primers for TCR Jbeta segments was used. The CDR3 region of rearranged TCR beta genes was amplified from genomic DNA by a multiplex PCR assay. The Illumina HiSeq System was used to sequence the amplified TCR beta libraries as 87-base-pair reads. The authors' pipeline ran thus. A later analysis counted tens of millions of unique TCR beta chains across the 650 to 800 repertoires, and around 12 million of these chains were shared by at least two donors. To remove PCR and sequencing errors, raw reads were error-corrected and collapsed into unique sequences using a nearest-neighbor algorithm that merged closely related sequences. V, D and J gene segments were assigned by aligning CDR3 sequences to IMGT reference sequences. For a sequence to be retained, at least a six-nucleotide match to both a V gene segment and a J gene segment was required. Rearrangements were classified as productive when the CDR3 lacked stop codons and remained in frame with V and J, and all other rearrangements were classified as non-productive. Following IMGT convention, CDR3 was defined as the stretch from the second conserved V-encoded cysteine to the conserved J-encoded phenylalanine. In an earlier analysis of approximately 500 of the donors, sequences lacking an unambiguous match to a single V gene segment were excluded. In an earlier analysis of approximately 610 of the donors, V segments were called functional above 56.7% productive rearrangements and were called segregating when the between-donor standard deviation exceeded 5%. A statistical classification framework was developed to diagnose cytomegalovirus status using the catalog of TCR beta chain sequences. In a later analysis, V and J genes were assigned by comparing TCR nucleotide sequences against IMGT/GENE-DB human TR gene sequences. Using the TCRdist pipeline, a later analysis assigned CDR3 sequences along with most-parsimonious VDJ recombination scenarios. In a later analysis, every TCR beta chain was defined by the combination of its CDR3 amino acid sequence and its V-gene family, and reads without a unique V-gene family were dropped. To address suspected cross-contamination and a sequencing artifact, a later analysis removed under 600 highly shared, low-generation-probability nucleotide sequences. For each public chain, a later analysis derived a clonal expansion index from normalized ranks of inferred template counts within each repertoire. A later analysis computed generation probabilities with a VDJ recombination model fitted to out-of-frame rearrangements, and checked the results against IGoR. In a later analysis, TCR-TCR, TCR-HLA and TCR-CMV co-occurrence was scored with hypergeometric tests, and a repertoire-size bias correction was applied to TCR pairs. A later analysis estimated false discovery rates by permuting HLA or CMV assignments 20 times. A later analysis grouped co-occurring TCRs with DBSCAN, adding TCRdist sequence similarity when clustering within HLA-allele-positive subsets. Repertoires with fewer than 30,000 or more than 120,000 public chains were left out of co-occurrence clustering, as were five repertoires with anomalous nucleotide sharing. The immuneACCESS repertoire file appears here via TCRdb, limited to in-frame rearrangements. These files lack a portion of the clones; in checked studies, under half of the deficit traces to unresolved V genes, and the cause of the others is not known. D and trimming come from the DNA, and the V and J calls and clone size come from that table. For this sample there are approximately 180,000 clones; about 83% appear just once. The ten largest clones add up to about 4.9% of the sample.

With regard to this clone: The specificity of this receptor is unknown. Nothing much larger sits one base from this clone, and base qualities are not available.

Summary of the overall study and its limitations: At a false discovery rate of 0.05, a later analysis linked around 15,000 TCR beta sequences to specific HLA alleles. This cohort had only TCR beta chains sequenced, and the lack of alpha or paired-chain data limited which features could be detected. Because HLA typing was missing for some donors at each locus, association tests included only the typed subset. Cytomegalovirus status was reported to be diagnosed by the classifier with high specificity and sensitivity in both the original and validation cohorts. Because counts were too low, roughly 16 rarely observed V segments, including chromosome 9 orphons, were excluded from the earlier analysis of 587 of the donors. In the study, around 150 TCR beta chains were listed as associated with cytomegalovirus. A cluster of highly shared sequence variants was judged likely to represent a technical artifact of the sequencing pipeline. While some public TCRs were present in many individuals, most TCR sequences turned up only very rarely across donors. Assigning TCR associations to individual alleles was difficult when HLA alleles, especially DR and DQ, strongly co-occurred. In vitro tests confirmed that three of the cytomegalovirus-associated TCR beta chains recognize cytomegalovirus antigens. Compared with equally common non-associated chains, HLA-associated TCR beta chains in a later analysis were more clonally expanded and had lower generation probabilities. Compared with the roughly 600-donor mean, donors in an Asian-associated ancestry cluster had fewer N-insertions in productive TCRs, according to a later genetic analysis. According to a later analysis, most CMV-associated TCR beta chains appeared to be HLA-restricted, and the HLA associations seemed to be driven largely by CMV exposure. The authors suggested that the approach could potentially be extended to other disease states and immunological phenotypes. Roughly uniform sequencing depth across donors was assumed in presence/absence analyses, although this assumption may not hold. For the cohort, immune exposure information was limited to CMV serostatus. The 87-base-pair reads could not distinguish some IMGT-functional V segments, including TRBV6-2 and TRBV6-3, so those segments were excluded. A further reported finding was that TCR beta sequences accurately predicted the HLA-A and HLA-B alleles for most subjects in the first cohort. Broadly in line with IMGT annotations, most TCR beta V segments showed up in productive rearrangements about 87% or about 30% of the time in an earlier analysis of around 550 of the donors. Linkage disequilibrium might explain the correlated functional status among segregating V segments, but an unknown experimental factor could not be ruled out. In a later analysis, TCR association rates were found to vary across HLA loci, with the most associated TCRs seen for DRB1 alleles and the fewest for HLA-C alleles. V-gene and J-gene trimming of TCR beta chains was associated with a missense DCLRE1C variant in a later genetic analysis, and the association was replicated in an independent cohort. In a later analysis, several top co-occurrence clusters were reported to appear linked to parvovirus B19, influenza, CMV and Epstein-Barr virus.

The cohort consisted of some 730 healthy bone marrow donors. At the time of sampling, every cohort member was nominally healthy, though immune exposures that went unrecorded were likely present. The donor tested CMV seropositive, placing the donor among the approximately 290 seropositive members of the cohort. Each donor provided a peripheral blood sample, and peripheral blood mononuclear cells were used for TCR beta sequencing. Genomic DNA was extracted from the blood cell samples with the Qiagen DNeasy Blood Extraction Kit. The V end loses 7 bases and the J end loses 6 bases, and a stretch of 18 bases separates them. The CDR3 covers 14 residues, taking in both the cysteine and the phenylalanine. The DNA shown is the 42-base CDR3, in frame from base 1. CDR1 is given as MNHEY and CDR2 as SVGAGI, both from the germline V gene.

Specimen: PBMCs. The clonotype was recovered from a girl aged 5 to 17 in good health and CMV-seropositive. This sequence uses TRBV6-5 and TRBJ1-1, with the D gene too uncertain to name. The CDR3: CASNPFAGGAEAFF. The bases read TGTGCCAGCAACCCGTTCGCGGGCGGAGCTGAAGCTTTCTTT.